These 22 T cell receptor beta chains were sequenced from one sample in a study of CD8+ T cells in alopecia areata. RNA was extracted and reverse transcribed into cDNA as the sequencing template. The assay was immunoSEQ multiplex PCR, and TCRdb's table has in-frame clones only and misses some. The data hold 150,000 to 190,000 clones, with 50% to 65% observed a single time. This specimen was CD8+ T cells sorted from blood, taken at week 0. These TCRs come from a human donor with alopecia areata.

The V gene is TRBV12-5, the J gene TRBJ2-3; 8 bases align to TRBD2. The CDR3 consists of 15 residues. J lost 0 bases, V lost 5 bases, and 4 bases had no gene match. Germline CDR1 and CDR2: LGHNT and FRNRAP. The CDR3 sequence: CASGPSGGSTDTQYF. CDR3 in DNA: TGTGCTAGTGGTCCGAGCGGGGGTAGCACAGATACGCAGTATTTT.

The chain combines TRBV30 with TRBJ2-7; either TRBD1 or TRBD2 may supply D (5 bases each). This CDR3 has 12 amino acids. V was trimmed by 0 bases and J by 4 bases, leaving 7 bases between them. Per germline, CDR1 GTSNPN and CDR2 SVGIG (reference sequence). As DNA, the CDR3 is TGTGCCTGGAGTGTGTGGGGGTACGAGCAGTACTTC. Translated: CAWSVWGYEQYF.

J is TRBJ2-6 and V is TRBV4-3; D is possibly TRBD1 or TRBD2 (5 bases each). The CDR3 sequence is 14 residues long. Per the germline V gene, CDR1 is LGHNA and CDR2 is YSLEER. V gave up 5 bases and J gave up 2 bases, with 7 bases separating them. CDR3 residues: CASSSGPGANVLTF. CDR3 sequence (DNA): TGCGCCAGCAGCTCGGGGCCTGGGGCCAACGTCCTGACTTTC.

This rearrangement joins TRBV9 to TRBJ2-1; possible D gene TRBD1, 5 bases. CDR3 size: 16 residues. CDR1 SGDLS and CDR2 YYNGEE come from the germline V gene. V was pared by 0 bases and J by 5 bases, with 15 bases between. The DNA of the CDR3 is TGTGCCAGCAGCGTAGAGGGGTCTTACCCTGACAATGAGCAGTTCTTC. Protein product: CASSVEGSYPDNEQFF.

V and J are TRBV30 and TRBJ1-3; D remains ambiguous. The CDR3 spans 14 residues. CDR1 and CDR2 from the germline V gene are GTSNPN and SVGIG (reference sequence). V dropped 0 bases and J dropped 2 bases, with 8 bases sitting between them. DNA for the CDR3: TGTGCCTGGAGTGTAGGGCGCGCTGGAAACACCATATATTTT. This sequence encodes CAWSVGRAGNTIYF.

This sequence joins TRBV29-1 and TRBJ2-2; D unresolved. This CDR3 spans 12 amino acids. Trimming shortened V by 1 base and J by 6 bases, and 6 bases separated the two germline ends. Germline V CDR1 and CDR2: SQVTM, ANQGSEA. The CDR3 nucleotides read TGCAGCGTTGAAGTCGGTCCCGGGGAGCTGTTTTTT. It translates to CSVEVGPGELFF.

V usage is TRBV30 and J usage is TRBJ2-7; D may be TRBD1 (5 bases). V lost 1 base, J lost 4 bases, and 17 bases lay in between. Germline V gene sequence: CDR1 GTSNPN, CDR2 SVGIG (reference sequence). This CDR3 contains 15 residues. The CDR3 sequence: CAWSGAGLSAYEQYF. The CDR3 DNA reads as TGTGCCTGGAGTGGTGCAGGGTTAAGTGCTTACGAGCAGTACTTC.

The rearrangement links TRBV30 to TRBJ2-3; perhaps D is TRBD1 or TRBD2 (5 bases each). The CDR3 extends over 13 amino acids. Trimming took off 5 bases at V and 0 bases at J, with 9 bases between the two ends. Germline CDR1 GTSNPN, CDR2 SVGIG (reference sequence). CDR3 residues: CAWSRDSTDTQYF. For the CDR3, the DNA is TGTGCCTGGTCTCGGGACAGCACAGATACGCAGTATTTT. Looking up the rest from reference TRBV30 and TRBJ2-3 gives the full variable domain: SQTIHQWPATLVQPVGSPLSLECTVEGTSNPNLYWYRQAAGRGLQLLFYSVGIGQISSEVPQNLSASRPQDRQFILSSKKLLLSDSGFYLCAWSRDSTDTQYFGPGTRLTVL.

The rearrangement links TRBV2 to TRBJ1-2; the match to TRBD1 covers 7 bases. With 8 bases clipped from V and 4 bases from J, the junction kept 4 bases outside the gene matches. CDR1 and CDR2 (germline): SNHLY, FYNNEI. This CDR3 is built from 12 residues. CDR3 amino acids: CASQQGTYGYTF. The CDR3 DNA reads TGTGCCAGCCAACAGGGGACCTATGGCTACACCTTC.

The V gene is TRBV29-1, the J gene TRBJ2-1, with D tentatively TRBD2 (6 bases). The V and J ends lost 5 bases and 0 bases respectively, with 14 bases between them. Germline CDR1 SQVTM, CDR2 ANQGSEA. The CDR3 is 15 residues long. CDR3 DNA: TGCAGCGTTTATCAGGCGGGAAACTCCTACAATGAGCAGTTCTTC. Translated, it gives CSVYQAGNSYNEQFF.

In this sample, this clone turned up a few times. The chain recombines TRBV2 with TRBJ2-7; perhaps TRBD2 as D (5 bases). Germline values: CDR1 SNHLY, CDR2 FYNNEI. This CDR3 has 13 residues. V lost 0 bases and J lost 5, with 8 bases in between. CDR3 protein: CASSEAPGNEQYF. CDR3 nucleotides: TGTGCCAGCAGTGAAGCCCCCGGGAACGAGCAGTACTTC.

The chain recombines TRBV11-2 with TRBJ1-2, with 7 nucleotides matching TRBD1. The length of the CDR3 is 14 residues. V was pared by 5 bases and J by 5 bases, with 8 bases of the junction left unmatched. Germline values: CDR1 SGHAT, CDR2 FQNNGV. CDR3 protein: CASSEGARGYGYTF. For the CDR3, the DNA is TGTGCCAGCAGCGAGGGGGCCAGGGGTTATGGCTACACCTTC.

The chain couples TRBV7-2 to TRBJ2-7; 8 bases align to TRBD1. Germline V gene lookup returns CDR1 SGHTA and CDR2 FQGNSA. This CDR3 has 13 amino acids. J lost 3 bases, V lost 3 bases, and 1 base had no gene match. The CDR3 DNA sequence: TGTGCCAGCAGCTTGGACAGGGTCTACGAGCAGTACTTC. Encoded protein: CASSLDRVYEQYF.

The rearrangement links TRBV9 to TRBJ2-3; 10 bases are shared with TRBD2. The CDR3 consists of 15 residues. Germline values: CDR1 SGDLS, CDR2 YYNGEE. V shed 3 bases, J shed 3 bases, and the junction held 4 bases outside the gene matches. The CDR3 region has the DNA TGTGCCAGCAGCGATTCTAGCGGGGGTACAGATACGCAGTATTTT. Translation gives CASSDSSGGTDTQYF.

This chain connects TRBV4-1 to TRBJ2-3; TRBD2 matches at 8 bases. Germline V CDR1 and CDR2: MGHRA, YSYEKL. The CDR3 length is 14 residues. Unmatched junction bases numbered 1, after V lost 1 base and J lost 4 bases. CDR3 sequence: CASSQGAGADTQYF. The CDR3 DNA follows: TGCGCCAGCAGCCAAGGAGCGGGGGCAGATACGCAGTATTTT.

The gene calls are TRBV9 and TRBJ2-7; TRBD1 aligns across 9 bases. Germline values: CDR1 SGDLS, CDR2 YYNGEE. The V segment lost 4 bases and the J segment 5 bases; nucleotides outside the gene matches: 7. The CDR3 is 14 amino acids. As DNA, the CDR3 is TGTGCCAGCAGCAGTACAGGGGGCCGGGACGAGCAGTACTTC. It translates to CASSSTGGRDEQYF.

This clone was observed at least ten times. The chain is built from TRBV6-4 and TRBJ2-3; D is unresolved. Deletions cut 5 bases from V and 3 bases from J, with 15 bases between. This CDR3 contains 15 residues. CDR1 is MRHNA and CDR2 is SNTAGT in the germline V gene. The CDR3 DNA sequence: TGTGCCAGCAGTAAGGATGGAGTAGGGACAGATACGCAGTATTTT. Translation gives CASSKDGVGTDTQYF.

This clone has just one count. The rearrangement uses TRBV29-1 and TRBJ1-6; D might be TRBD1 (6 bases). V lost 5 bases and J 4 bases, leaving 18 bases between the germline ends. Germline lookup yields CDR1 SQVTM and CDR2 ANQGSEA. This CDR3 is 16 amino acids long. This CDR3 reads CSVSSGEDRYNSPLHF. CDR3 nucleotides: TGCAGCGTTTCCTCAGGGGAAGATAGGTATAATTCACCCCTCCACTTT. The full variable domain, with the rest looked up from reference TRBV29-1 and TRBJ1-6, is SAVISQKPSRDICQRGTSLTIQCQVDSQVTMMFWYRQQPGQSLTLIATANQGSEATYESGFVIDKFPISRPNLTFSTLTVSNMSPEDSSIYLCSVSSGEDRYNSPLHFGNGTRLTVT.

The CDR3 loop reads CAWSVGAFGNTIYF. CDR3 DNA sequence: TGTGCCTGGAGTGTCGGGGCCTTTGGAAACACCATATATTTT. The chain carries TRBV30 and TRBJ1-3; possibly TRBD1 for D (5 bases). Trimming removed 0 bases at V and 3 bases at J, with 9 bases between. The CDR3 consists of 14 residues. CDR1 and CDR2 (germline): GTSNPN, SVGIG (reference sequence).

The chain joins TRBV30 to TRBJ2-7, with D perhaps TRBD1 (5 bases). Per germline, CDR1 GTSNPN and CDR2 SVGIG (reference sequence). The ends were cut back, 4 bases at V and 0 bases at J, with 16 bases in the middle. The CDR3 spans 15 residues. CDR3 in amino acids: CAWTSAYRSSYEQYF. For the CDR3, the DNA is TGTGCCTGGACCAGCGCATACAGGAGCTCCTACGAGCAGTACTTC.

The chain recombines TRBV25-1 with TRBJ1-1; D is possibly TRBD1 (6 bases). CDR3 length: 14 residues. V lost 6 bases to trimming and J lost 1 base, with 12 bases between them. CDR1 and CDR2 (germline): MGHDK, SYGVNS. The CDR3 nucleotides read TGTGCCAGCAGCCGGACAGACGGGAACACTGAAGCTTTCTTT. Residues: CASSRTDGNTEAFF.

The chain joins TRBV4-3 to TRBJ2-5; D unresolved. The CDR3 extends over 16 amino acids. Germline V gives CDR1 LGHNA, CDR2 YSLEER. V was pared by 0 bases and J by 7 bases, with 18 bases between. CDR3 in DNA: TGCGCCAGCAGCCAAGATTCTGTAGGATCCGGTGGGACCCAGTACTTC. Protein product: CASSQDSVGSGGTQYF.